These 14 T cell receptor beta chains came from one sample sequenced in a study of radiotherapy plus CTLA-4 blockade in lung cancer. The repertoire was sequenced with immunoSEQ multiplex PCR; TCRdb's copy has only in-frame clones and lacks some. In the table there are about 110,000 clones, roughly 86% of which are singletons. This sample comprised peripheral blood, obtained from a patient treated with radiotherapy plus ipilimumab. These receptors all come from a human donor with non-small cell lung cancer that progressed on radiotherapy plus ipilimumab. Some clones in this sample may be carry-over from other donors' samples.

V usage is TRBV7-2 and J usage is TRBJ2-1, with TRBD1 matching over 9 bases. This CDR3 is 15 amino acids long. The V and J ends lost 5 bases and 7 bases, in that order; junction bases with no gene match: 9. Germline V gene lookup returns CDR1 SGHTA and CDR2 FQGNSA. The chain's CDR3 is CASSPIGGTGNEQFF. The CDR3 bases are TGTGCCAGCAGCCCCATAGGAGGGACAGGGAATGAGCAGTTCTTC.

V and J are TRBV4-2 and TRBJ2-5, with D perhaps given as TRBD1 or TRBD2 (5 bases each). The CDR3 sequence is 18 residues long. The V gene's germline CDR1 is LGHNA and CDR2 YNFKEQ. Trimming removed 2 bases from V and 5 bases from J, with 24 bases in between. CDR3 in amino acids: CASSQFPSGVGALETQYF. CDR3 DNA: TGTGCCAGCAGCCAATTCCCTTCCGGGGTCGGGGCATTGGAGACCCAGTACTTC.

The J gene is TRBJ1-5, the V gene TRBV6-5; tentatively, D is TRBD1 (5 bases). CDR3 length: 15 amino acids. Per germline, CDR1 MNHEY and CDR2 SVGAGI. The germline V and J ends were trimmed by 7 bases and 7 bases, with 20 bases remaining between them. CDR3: CASTPPEGRGQPQHF. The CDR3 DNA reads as TGTGCCAGCACCCCCCCCGAGGGGCGAGGACAGCCCCAGCATTTT.

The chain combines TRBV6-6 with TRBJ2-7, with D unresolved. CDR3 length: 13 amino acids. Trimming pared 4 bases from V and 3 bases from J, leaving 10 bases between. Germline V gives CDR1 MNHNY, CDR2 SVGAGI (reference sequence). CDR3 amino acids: CASSSAERYEQYF. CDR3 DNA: TGTGCCAGCAGTTCGGCAGAACGCTACGAGCAGTACTTC.

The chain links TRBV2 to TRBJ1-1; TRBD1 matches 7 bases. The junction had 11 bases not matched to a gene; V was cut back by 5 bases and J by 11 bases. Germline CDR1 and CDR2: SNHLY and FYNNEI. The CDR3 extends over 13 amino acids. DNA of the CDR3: TGTGCCAGCAGTTCGGGCACAGGGGTTGGGGCTTTCTTT. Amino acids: CASSSGTGVGAFF. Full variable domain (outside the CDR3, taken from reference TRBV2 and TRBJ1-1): EPEVTQTPSHQVTQMGQEVILRCVPISNHLYFYWYRQILGQKVEFLVSFYNNEISEKSEIFDDQFSVERPDGSNFTLKIRSTKLEDSAMYFCASSSGTGVGAFFGQGTRLTVV.

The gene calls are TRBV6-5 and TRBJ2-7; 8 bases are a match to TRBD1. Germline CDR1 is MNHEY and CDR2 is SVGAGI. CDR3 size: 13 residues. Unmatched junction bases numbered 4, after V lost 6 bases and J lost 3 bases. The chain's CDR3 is CASRDRGLYEQYF. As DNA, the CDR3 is TGTGCCAGCAGAGACAGGGGTCTCTACGAGCAGTACTTC.

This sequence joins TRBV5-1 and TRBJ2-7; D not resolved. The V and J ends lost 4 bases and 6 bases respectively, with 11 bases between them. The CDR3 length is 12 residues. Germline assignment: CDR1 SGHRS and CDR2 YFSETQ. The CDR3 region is CASSPTMIEQYF. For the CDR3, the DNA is TGCGCCAGCAGCCCAACGATGATCGAGCAGTACTTC.

The chain's CDR3 is CASSLDHRGLAFF. The CDR3 DNA follows: TGTGCCAGCAGCTTGGACCACAGGGGGCTGGCTTTCTTT. The V call is TRBV5-4, the J call TRBJ1-1; 9 positions agree with TRBD1. The CDR3 is made up of 13 amino acids. CDR1 and CDR2 from the germline V gene are SGHNT and YYREEE (reference sequence). V shed 0 bases and J 11 bases; nucleotides not matched to a gene: 5.

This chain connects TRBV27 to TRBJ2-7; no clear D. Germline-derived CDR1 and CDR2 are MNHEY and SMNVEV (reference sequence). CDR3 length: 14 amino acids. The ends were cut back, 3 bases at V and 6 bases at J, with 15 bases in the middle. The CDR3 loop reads CASSFSGHLREQYF. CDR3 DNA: TGTGCCAGCAGTTTTTCGGGCCATCTACGCGAGCAGTACTTC.

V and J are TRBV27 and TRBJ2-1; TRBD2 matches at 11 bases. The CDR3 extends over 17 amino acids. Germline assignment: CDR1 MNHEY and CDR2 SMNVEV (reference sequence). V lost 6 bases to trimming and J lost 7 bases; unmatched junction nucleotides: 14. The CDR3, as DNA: TGTGCCAGCAGACCAGTCCTACTAGCGGGGGTTTGGAATGAGCAGTTCTTC. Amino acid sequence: CASRPVLLAGVWNEQFF.

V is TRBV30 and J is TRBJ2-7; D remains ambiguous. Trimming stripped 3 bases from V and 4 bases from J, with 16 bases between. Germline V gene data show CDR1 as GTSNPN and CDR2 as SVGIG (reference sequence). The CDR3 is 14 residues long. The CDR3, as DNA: TGTGCCTGGAGCGGGTCAGAAAGAAAGTACGAGCAGTACTTC. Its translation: CAWSGSERKYEQYF.

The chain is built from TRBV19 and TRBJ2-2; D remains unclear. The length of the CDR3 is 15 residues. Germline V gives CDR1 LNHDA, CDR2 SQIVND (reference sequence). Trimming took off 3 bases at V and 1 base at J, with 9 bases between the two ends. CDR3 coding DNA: TGTGCCAGTAGTATCACGGCAGGGAACACCGGGGAGCTGTTTTTT. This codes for CASSITAGNTGELFF.

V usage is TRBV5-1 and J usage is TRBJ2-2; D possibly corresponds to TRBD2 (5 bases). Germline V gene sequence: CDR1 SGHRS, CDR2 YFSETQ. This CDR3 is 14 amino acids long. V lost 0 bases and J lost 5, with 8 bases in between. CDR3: CASSLERLTGELFF. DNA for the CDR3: TGCGCCAGCAGCTTGGAGCGGCTTACCGGGGAGCTGTTTTTT.

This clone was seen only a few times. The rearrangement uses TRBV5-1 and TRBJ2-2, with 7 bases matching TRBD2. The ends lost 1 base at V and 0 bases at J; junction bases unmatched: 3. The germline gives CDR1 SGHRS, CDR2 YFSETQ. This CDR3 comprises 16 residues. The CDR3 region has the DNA TGCGCCAGCAGCTTGCGTCTAGCGGCGAACACCGGGGAGCTGTTTTTT. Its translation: CASSLRLAANTGELFF.